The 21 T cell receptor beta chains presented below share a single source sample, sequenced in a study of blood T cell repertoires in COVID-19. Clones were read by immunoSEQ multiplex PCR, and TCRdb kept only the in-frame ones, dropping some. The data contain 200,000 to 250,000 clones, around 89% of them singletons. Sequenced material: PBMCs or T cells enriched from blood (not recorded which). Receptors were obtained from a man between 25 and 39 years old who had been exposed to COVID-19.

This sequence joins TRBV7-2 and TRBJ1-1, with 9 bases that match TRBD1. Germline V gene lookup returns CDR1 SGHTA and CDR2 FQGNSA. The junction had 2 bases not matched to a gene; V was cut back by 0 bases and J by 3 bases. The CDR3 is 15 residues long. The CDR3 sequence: CASSLATGGYTEAFF. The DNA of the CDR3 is TGTGCCAGCAGCTTAGCGACAGGGGGTTACACTGAAGCTTTCTTT. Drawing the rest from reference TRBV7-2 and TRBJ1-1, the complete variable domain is GAGVSQSPSNKVTEKGKDVELRCDPISGHTALYWYRQSLGQGLEFLIYFQGNSAPDKSGLPSDRFSAERTGGSVSTLTIQRTQQEDSAVYLCASSLATGGYTEAFFGQGTRLTVV.

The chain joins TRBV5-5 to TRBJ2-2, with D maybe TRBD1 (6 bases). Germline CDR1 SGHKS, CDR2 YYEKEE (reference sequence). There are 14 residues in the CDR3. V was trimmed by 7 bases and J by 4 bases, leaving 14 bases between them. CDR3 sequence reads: CASRPGHLTGELFF. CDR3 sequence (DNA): TGTGCCAGCCGGCCGGGACATCTCACCGGGGAGCTGTTTTTT.

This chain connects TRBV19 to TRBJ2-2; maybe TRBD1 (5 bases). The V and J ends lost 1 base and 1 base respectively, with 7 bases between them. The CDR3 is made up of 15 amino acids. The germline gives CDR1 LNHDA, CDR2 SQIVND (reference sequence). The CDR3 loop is CASSIGGQNTGELFF. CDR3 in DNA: TGTGCCAGTAGTATAGGGGGCCAGAACACCGGGGAGCTGTTTTTT. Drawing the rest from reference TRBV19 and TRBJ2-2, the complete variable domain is DGGITQSPKYLFRKEGQNVTLSCEQNLNHDAMYWYRQDPGQGLRLIYYSQIVNDFQKGDIAEGYSVSREKKESFPLTVTSAQKNPTAFYLCASSIGGQNTGELFFGEGSRLTVL.

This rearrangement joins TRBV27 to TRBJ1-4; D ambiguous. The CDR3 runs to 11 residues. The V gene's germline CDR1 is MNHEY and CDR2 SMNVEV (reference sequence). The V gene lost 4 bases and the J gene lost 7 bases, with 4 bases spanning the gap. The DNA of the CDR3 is TGTGCCAGCAGTTACGGTGAAAAACTGTTTTTT. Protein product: CASSYGEKLFF.

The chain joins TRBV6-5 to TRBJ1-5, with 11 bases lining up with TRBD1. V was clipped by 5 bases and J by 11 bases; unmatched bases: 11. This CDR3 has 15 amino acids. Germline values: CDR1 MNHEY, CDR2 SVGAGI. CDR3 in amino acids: CASSPGTGGRKAQHF. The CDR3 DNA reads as TGTGCCAGCAGTCCCGGGACAGGGGGGCGTAAGGCCCAGCATTTT.

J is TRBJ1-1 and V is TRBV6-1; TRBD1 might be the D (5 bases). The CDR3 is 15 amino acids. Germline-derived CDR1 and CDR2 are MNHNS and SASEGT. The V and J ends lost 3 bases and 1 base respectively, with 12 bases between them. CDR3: CASSDHRRSNTEAFF. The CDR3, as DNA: TGTGCCAGCAGTGACCACAGGAGATCGAACACTGAAGCTTTCTTT.

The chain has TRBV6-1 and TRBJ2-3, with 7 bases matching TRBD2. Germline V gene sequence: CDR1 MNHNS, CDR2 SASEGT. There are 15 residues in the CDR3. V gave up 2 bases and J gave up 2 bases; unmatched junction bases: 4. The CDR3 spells CASSELAAPTDTQYF. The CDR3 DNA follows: TGTGCCAGCAGTGAACTAGCGGCCCCCACAGATACGCAGTATTTT.

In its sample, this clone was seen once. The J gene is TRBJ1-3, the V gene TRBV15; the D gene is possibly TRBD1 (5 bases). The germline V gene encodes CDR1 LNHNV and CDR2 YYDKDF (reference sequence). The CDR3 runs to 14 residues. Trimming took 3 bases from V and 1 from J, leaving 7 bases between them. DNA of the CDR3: TGTGCCACCAGCAGGGGGGGGTCTGGAAACACCATATATTTT. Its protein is CATSRGGSGNTIYF.

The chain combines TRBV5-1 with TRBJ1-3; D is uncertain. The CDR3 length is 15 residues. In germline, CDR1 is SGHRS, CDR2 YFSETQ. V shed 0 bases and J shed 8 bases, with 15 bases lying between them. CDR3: CASSLVSPRVDTIYF. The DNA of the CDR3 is TGCGCCAGCAGCTTGGTTTCACCGCGGGTGGACACCATATATTTT.

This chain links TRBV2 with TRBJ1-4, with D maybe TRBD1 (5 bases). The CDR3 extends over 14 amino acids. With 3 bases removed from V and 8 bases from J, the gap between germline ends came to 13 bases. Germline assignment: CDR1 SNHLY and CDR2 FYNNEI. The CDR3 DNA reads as TGTGCCAGCAGTGAGGCAGGGATTAACGAAAAACTGTTTTTT. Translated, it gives CASSEAGINEKLFF.

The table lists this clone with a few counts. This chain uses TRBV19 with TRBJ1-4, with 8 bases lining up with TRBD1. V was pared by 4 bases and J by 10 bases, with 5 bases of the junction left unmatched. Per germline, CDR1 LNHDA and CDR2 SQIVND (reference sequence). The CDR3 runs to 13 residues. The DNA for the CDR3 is TGTGCCAGTAGTAGCACAGGGGGAGGAAAACTGTTTTTT. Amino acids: CASSSTGGGKLFF.

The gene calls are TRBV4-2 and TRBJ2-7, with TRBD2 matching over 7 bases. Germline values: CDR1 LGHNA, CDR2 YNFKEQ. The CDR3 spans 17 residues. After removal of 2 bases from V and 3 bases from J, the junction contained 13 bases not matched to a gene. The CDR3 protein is CASSQFYRGDQLYEQYF. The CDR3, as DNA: TGTGCCAGCAGCCAATTTTACCGGGGGGACCAACTCTACGAGCAGTACTTC.

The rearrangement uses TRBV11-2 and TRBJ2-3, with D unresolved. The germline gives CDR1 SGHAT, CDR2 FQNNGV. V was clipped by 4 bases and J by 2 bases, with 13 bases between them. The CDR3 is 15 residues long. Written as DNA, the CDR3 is TGTGCCAGCAGCTCGCGAGACACTCACACAGATACGCAGTATTTT. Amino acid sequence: CASSSRDTHTDTQYF. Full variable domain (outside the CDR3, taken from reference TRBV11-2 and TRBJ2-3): EAGVAQSPRYKIIEKRQSVAFWCNPISGHATLYWYQQILGQGPKLLIQFQNNGVVDDSQLPKDRFSAERLKGVDSTLKIQPAKLEDSAVYLCASSSRDTHTDTQYFGPGTRLTVL.

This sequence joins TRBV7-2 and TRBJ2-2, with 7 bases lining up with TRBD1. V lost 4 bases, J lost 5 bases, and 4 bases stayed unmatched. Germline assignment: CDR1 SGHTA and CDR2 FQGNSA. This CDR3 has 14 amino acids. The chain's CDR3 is CASSYDRETGELFF. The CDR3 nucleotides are TGTGCCAGCAGCTACGACAGGGAGACCGGGGAGCTGTTTTTT.

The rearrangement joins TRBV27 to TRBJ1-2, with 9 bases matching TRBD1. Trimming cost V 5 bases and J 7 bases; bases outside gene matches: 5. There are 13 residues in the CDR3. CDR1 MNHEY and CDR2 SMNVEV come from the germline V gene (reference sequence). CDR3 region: CASSPGQGGGYTF. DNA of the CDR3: TGTGCCAGCAGTCCGGGACAGGGAGGTGGCTACACCTTC.

The CDR3 sequence is CASSSWAGDTEAFF. In nucleotides, the CDR3 is TGTGCCAGCTCCTCGTGGGCAGGGGACACTGAAGCTTTCTTT. The J gene is TRBJ1-1, the V gene TRBV18; TRBD1 might be the D (6 bases). From germline, CDR1 is KGHSH and CDR2 LQKENI. Trimming pared 6 bases from V and 3 bases from J, leaving 14 bases between. This CDR3 is built from 14 residues.

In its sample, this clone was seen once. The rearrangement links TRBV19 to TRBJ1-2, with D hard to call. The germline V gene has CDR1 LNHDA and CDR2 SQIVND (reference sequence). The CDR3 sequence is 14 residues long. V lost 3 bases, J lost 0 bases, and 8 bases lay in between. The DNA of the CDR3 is TGTGCCAGTAGTATCCCCGGGGCTAACTATGGCTACACCTTC. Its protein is CASSIPGANYGYTF.

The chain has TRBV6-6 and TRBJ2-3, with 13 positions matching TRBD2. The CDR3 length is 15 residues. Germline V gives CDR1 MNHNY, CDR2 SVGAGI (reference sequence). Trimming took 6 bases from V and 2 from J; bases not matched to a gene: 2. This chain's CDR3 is CASRTSGGITDTQYF. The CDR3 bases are TGTGCCAGCAGGACTAGCGGGGGGATCACAGATACGCAGTATTTT.

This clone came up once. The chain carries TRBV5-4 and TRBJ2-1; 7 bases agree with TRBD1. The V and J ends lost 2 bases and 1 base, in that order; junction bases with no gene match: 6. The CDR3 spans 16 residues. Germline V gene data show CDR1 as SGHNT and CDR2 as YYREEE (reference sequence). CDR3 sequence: CASSFYRGSSYNEQFF. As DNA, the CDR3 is TGTGCCAGCAGCTTTTACAGGGGTAGTTCCTACAATGAGCAGTTCTTC. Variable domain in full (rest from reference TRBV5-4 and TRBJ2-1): ETGVTQSPTHLIKTRGQQVTLRCSSQSGHNTVSWYQQALGQGPQFIFQYYREEENGRGNFPPRFSGLQFPNYSSELNVNALELDDSALYLCASSFYRGSSYNEQFFGPGTRLTVL.

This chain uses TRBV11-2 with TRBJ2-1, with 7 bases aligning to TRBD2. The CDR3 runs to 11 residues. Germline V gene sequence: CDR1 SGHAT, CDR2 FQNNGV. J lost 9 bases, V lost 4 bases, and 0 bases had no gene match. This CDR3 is CASSWGGEQFF. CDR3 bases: TGTGCCAGCAGCTGGGGGGGTGAGCAGTTCTTC.

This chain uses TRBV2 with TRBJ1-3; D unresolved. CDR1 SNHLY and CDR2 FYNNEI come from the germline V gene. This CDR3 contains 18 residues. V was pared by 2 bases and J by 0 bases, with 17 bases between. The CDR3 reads CASSESATHATSGNTIYF. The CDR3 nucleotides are TGTGCCAGCAGTGAAAGCGCGACCCATGCGACCTCTGGAAACACCATATATTTT.